Ten or more counts support the clone carrying this T cell receptor (beta chain). The antigen remains unidentified. V shed 3 bases and J shed 0 bases, with 15 bases lying between them. This CDR3 has 17 amino acids. The germline CDR1 and CDR2 sequences are SEHNR and FQNEAQ (reference sequence). This sample is drawn from a study of early T cells in non-severe SARS-CoV-2 infection. Overall study context: Unsorted whole blood bulk RNA was sequenced, with unpaired chains. Study-level points and caveats: Comparison of clonotypes with VDJdb favored anti-spike CD8 responses while missing private and CD4 specificities.

Attachment of unique molecular identifiers to individual cDNA molecules was performed. TCRdb recomputed calls from the 5' RACE reads with MiXCR, one row per CDR3 protein. The sample holds approximately 83,000 distinct CDR3 sequences, over 11% seen once. The chain couples TRBV7-9 to TRBJ1-3; unclear D gene. This sequence was found in an adult who was a healthcare worker with PCR-confirmed SARS-CoV-2 infection or an uninfected control (not recorded which). Sequencing used whole blood. CDR3 DNA: TGTGCCAGCAGCTTGCCCCTACAAGACCTCTCTGGAAACACCATATATTTT. Translation: CASSLPLQDLSGNTIYF. Looking up the rest from reference TRBV7-9 and TRBJ1-3 gives the full variable domain: DTGVSQNPRHKITKRGQNVTFRCDPISEHNRLYWYRQTLGQGPEFLTYFQNEAQLEKSRLLSDRFSAERPKGSFSTLEIQRTEQGDSAMYLCASSLPLQDLSGNTIYFGEGSWLTVV.